This T cell receptor (beta chain) is from a study of T cell clones after liver transplantation (dated by TCRdb to 2018 to 2020). Study-wide context: ITN030ST, the source of the samples, was a randomized trial that attempted immunosuppression withdrawal within 2 years of liver transplantation. Of the eight recipients, a few were HCV-positive, while the remaining recipients had been transplanted for non-autoimmune, non-viral indications. The study cohort included 8 liver transplant recipients, of whom 3 were classified as tolerant and 5 as non-tolerant. The subjects received no induction therapy and were kept on standard immunosuppression until randomization at 12-24 months post-transplant. Tolerance meant complete immunosuppression withdrawal for at least one year without liver enzymes rising beyond twice the upper limit of normal. As an antigen-independent comparator for the donor-reactive sequences, third party-reactive TCRbeta sequences from pre-transplant MLRs were identified as well. Donor-reactive T cell clones were identified by TCRbeta sequencing after a pre-transplant mixed lymphocyte reaction and then tracked in post-transplant blood. Blood samples were collected pre-transplant, then pre-randomization ahead of withdrawal, and finally post-randomization once withdrawal had either been completed or failed.

Reading from cysteine to phenylalanine, the CDR3 counts 15 amino acids. CDR3 DNA is the only sequence kept; it has 45 bases, read in frame from the first base. In the germline V gene, CDR1 corresponds to SQVTM and CDR2 to ANQGSEA. V is cut by 6 bases and J by 2 bases, and the space between the germline ends is 18 bases. As regards this clone: Its antigen remains undetermined. Base qualities are not recorded, but no much larger clone differs from it by a single base.

High-throughput TCRbeta CDR3 sequencing of frozen genomic DNA was performed by immunoSEQ, including PCR amplification, mapping, bias correction and internal controls. On the study's bioinformatics: Productive rearrangements were kept, and unique TCRbeta sequences were defined by CDR3 nucleotide sequence plus V and J gene. A sequence counted as donor-reactive only if the sequence showed at least 5-fold expansion in CFSE-low cells compared with unstimulated pre-transplant cells and had a frequency of at least 0.01%. Per-subject minimum frequency thresholds, based on the lowest-template unstimulated sample, ensured at least 90% detection power. Jensen-Shannon divergence between the top 1000 TCRbeta sequences after and before transplant was used to measure repertoire turnover. Changes in detection of donor-reactive sequences were assessed with two-sided Fisher's exact tests. What TCRdb holds here is the immuneACCESS table cut down to in-frame rearrangements. Part of the clones is not present; checked against another copy, under half of the missing clones reflect an unresolved V gene, and the others are unexplained. The D gene and trimming were derived from the DNA, and the V and J assignments and clone size from that table. Here the sample has some 57,000 clones; about 70% occur a single time. The top ten clones comprise around 9.6% of the sample.

Study-level results and caveats: Since no allograft tissue specimens were available, donor-reactive T cells may have migrated into the graft instead of being deleted. Low numbers of available donor cells limited the measurable donor-reactive repertoire in two subjects. Circulating donor-reactive CD4 TCRbeta sequences fell significantly post-transplant in 5 of 8 subjects, irrespective of tolerance or HCV status. The conclusions were preliminary, being limited by small, heterogeneous patient numbers and by non-standardized post-transplant time points. Once repertoire turnover was taken into account, donor-reactive detection showed a significant reduction for CD4 in 7 of 8 subjects and for CD8 in 8 of 8. A greater decline was seen for donor-reactive sequences than for third party-reactive sequences, suggesting partial antigen-specific deletion unrelated to withdrawal success.

Unstimulated PBMCs, after thawing, were stained for CD3, CD4 and CD8 and then FACS-sorted into CD3+CD4+ and CD3+CD8+ populations. Randomization to immunosuppression withdrawal applied to every one of the 8 studied subjects. The Qiagen DNeasy Blood and Tissue Kit was used to isolate genomic DNA. The input for sequencing was CD4+ T cells from blood, taken at the 22-month timepoint. The clonotype comes from a human patient who received a liver transplant. Some T cells may be donor cells from the graft after a transplant. The sequence links TRBV29-1 to TRBJ2-3; the D gene is perhaps TRBD1, on 5 matching bases. The sequenced DNA: TGCAGCGTACTACCCAGCAGGGTAGTCACAGATACGCAGTATTTT. This translates into CSVLPSRVVTDTQYF.